What follows is one T cell receptor beta chain and its context. TCR beta CDR3 sequences were amplified from RNA transcripts. An initial round of RT-PCR targeting the TCR CDR3 relied on the HTBI primer set. TCRdb re-derived calls from the multiplex PCR reads in MiXCR, one entry per CDR3 protein. The table includes fewer than 350,000 distinct CDR3 sequences, roughly 20% detected once. The CDR3 is 14 residues long. V lost 3 bases, J lost 2 bases, and 10 bases lay in between. This record belongs to a study of T cells in Graves' hyperthyroidism and ophthalmopathy. Sequences were obtained from blood. This TCR was recovered from a woman aged 45-65 years with Graves' hyperthyroidism. The rearrangement links TRBV12-3 or TRBV12-4 to TRBJ1-2, with D possibly being TRBD1 (6 bases). The CDR3 sequence: CASSFRGPNYGYTF. In DNA, the CDR3 is TGTGCCAGCAGTTTTCGGGGGCCGAACTATGGCTACACCTTC.